This T cell receptor (beta chain) was sequenced during a study of blood T cell repertoires in COVID-19. Study background: Researchers got acute and convalescent COVID-19 samples from the United States, Italy and Spain. From T cells, B-cell-depleted T cells, or PBMCs came the material, which was cDNA or gDNA.

Original handling: Amplification from reference gene primers served as the basis for estimated nucleated cell counts. Clones were read by immunoSEQ multiplex PCR, and TCRdb kept only the in-frame ones, dropping some. For V, J and clone size, that table is used; D and trimming come from the DNA. Of fewer than 350,000 clones listed, 88% are singletons. Sample: peripheral blood. This TCR was sampled from a man aged 18-30 years with active or convalescent COVID-19.

CDR3 sequence reads: CASSLGQADTQYF. The CDR3 region has the DNA TGTGCCAGCAGCTTAGGACAGGCAGATACGCAGTATTTT. The V gene is TRBV7-2, the J gene TRBJ2-3, with a tentative D call TRBD1 (6 bases). The CDR3 has 13 residues. The germline V gene encodes CDR1 SGHTA and CDR2 FQGNSA. Trimming shortened V by 1 base and J by 4 bases, and 6 bases separated the two germline ends.